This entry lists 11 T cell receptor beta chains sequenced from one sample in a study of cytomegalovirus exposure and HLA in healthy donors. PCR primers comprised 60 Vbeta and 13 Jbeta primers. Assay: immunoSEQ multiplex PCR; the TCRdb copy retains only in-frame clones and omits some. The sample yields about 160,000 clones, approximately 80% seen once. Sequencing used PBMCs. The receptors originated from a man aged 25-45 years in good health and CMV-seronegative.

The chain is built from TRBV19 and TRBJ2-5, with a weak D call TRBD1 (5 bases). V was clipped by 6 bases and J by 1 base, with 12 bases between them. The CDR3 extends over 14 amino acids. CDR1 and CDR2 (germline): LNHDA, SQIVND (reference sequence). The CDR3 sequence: CASSSRTPQETQYF. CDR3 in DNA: TGTGCCAGTAGCTCAAGGACACCCCAAGAGACCCAGTACTTC.

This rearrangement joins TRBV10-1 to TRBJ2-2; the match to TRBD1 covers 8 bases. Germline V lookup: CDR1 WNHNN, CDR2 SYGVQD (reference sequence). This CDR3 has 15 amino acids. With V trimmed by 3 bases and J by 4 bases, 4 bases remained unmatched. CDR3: CASSDGQGSTGELFF. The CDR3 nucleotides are TGCGCCAGCAGTGACGGACAGGGATCCACCGGGGAGCTGTTTTTT.

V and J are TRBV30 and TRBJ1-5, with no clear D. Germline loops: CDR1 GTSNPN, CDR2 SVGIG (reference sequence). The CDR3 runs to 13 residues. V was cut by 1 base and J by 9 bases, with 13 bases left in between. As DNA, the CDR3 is TGTGCCTGGAGTGCAGGAGGCGATCGGCCCCAGCATTTT. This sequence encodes CAWSAGGDRPQHF.

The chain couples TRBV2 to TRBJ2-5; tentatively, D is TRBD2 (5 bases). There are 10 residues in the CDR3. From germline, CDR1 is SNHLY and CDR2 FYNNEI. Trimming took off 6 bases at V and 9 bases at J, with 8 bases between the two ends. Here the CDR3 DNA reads TGTGCCAGCAGGTCGAGGGCCCAGTACTTC. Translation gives CASRSRAQYF.

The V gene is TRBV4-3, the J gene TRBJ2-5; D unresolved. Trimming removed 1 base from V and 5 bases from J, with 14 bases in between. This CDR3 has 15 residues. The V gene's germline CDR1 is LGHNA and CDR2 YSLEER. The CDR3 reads CASSQVMGVEETQYF. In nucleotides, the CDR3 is TGCGCCAGCAGCCAAGTCATGGGCGTCGAGGAGACCCAGTACTTC.

CDR3 amino acids: CASSPGQHTGELFF. The CDR3 DNA follows: TGTGCCAGCAGTCCGGGACAGCACACCGGGGAGCTGTTTTTT. The chain has TRBV2 and TRBJ2-2, with TRBD1 matching 7 bases. The CDR3 contains 14 residues. After removal of 5 bases from V and 3 bases from J, the junction contained 3 bases not matched to a gene. The V gene's germline CDR1 is SNHLY and CDR2 FYNNEI.

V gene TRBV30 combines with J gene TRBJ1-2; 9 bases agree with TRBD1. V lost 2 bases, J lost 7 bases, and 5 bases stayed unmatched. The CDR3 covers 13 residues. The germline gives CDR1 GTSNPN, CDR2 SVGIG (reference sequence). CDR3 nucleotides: TGTGCCTGGAGTCTCACAGGGGGCTTTGGCTACACCTTC. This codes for CAWSLTGGFGYTF.

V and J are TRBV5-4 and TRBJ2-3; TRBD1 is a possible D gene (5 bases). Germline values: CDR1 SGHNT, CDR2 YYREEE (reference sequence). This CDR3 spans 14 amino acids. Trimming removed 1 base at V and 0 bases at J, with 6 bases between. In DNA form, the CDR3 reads TGTGCCAGCAGCTTGAAGGGGAGCACAGATACGCAGTATTTT. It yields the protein CASSLKGSTDTQYF.

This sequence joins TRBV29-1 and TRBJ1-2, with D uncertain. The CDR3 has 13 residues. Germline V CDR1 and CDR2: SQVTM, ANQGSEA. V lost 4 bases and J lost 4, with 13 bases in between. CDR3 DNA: TGCAGCGTTGCCCCCGCGGCGGTCTATGGCTACACCTTC. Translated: CSVAPAAVYGYTF.

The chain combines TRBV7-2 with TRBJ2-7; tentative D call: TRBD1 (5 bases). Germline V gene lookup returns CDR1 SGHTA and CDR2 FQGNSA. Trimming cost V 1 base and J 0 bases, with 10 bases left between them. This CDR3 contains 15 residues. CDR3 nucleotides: TGTGCCAGCAGCTTAGGGGGCGGAAGCTCCTACGAGCAGTACTTC. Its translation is CASSLGGGSSYEQYF.

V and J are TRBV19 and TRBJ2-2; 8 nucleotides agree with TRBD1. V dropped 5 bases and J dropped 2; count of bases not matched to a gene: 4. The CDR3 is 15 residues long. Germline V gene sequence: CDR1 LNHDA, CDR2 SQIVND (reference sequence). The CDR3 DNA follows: TGTGCCAGTAGTGTGACAGGGGCCAACACCGGGGAGCTGTTTTTT. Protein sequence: CASSVTGANTGELFF. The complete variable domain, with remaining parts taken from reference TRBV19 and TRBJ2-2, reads DGGITQSPKYLFRKEGQNVTLSCEQNLNHDAMYWYRQDPGQGLRLIYYSQIVNDFQKGDIAEGYSVSREKKESFPLTVTSAQKNPTAFYLCASSVTGANTGELFFGEGSRLTVL.